This TCR beta chain derives from a study of cytomegalovirus exposure and HLA in healthy donors. Findings and limits, study-wide: Based on reports, TCR beta sequences accurately predicted HLA-A and HLA-B alleles for most subjects.

There are a few counts of this clone. Its antigen is unidentified. Use of 60 Vbeta and 13 Jbeta primers characterized the PCR. Sequencing was performed with immunoSEQ multiplex PCR; in TCRdb, only in-frame clones are kept and a portion is missing. This sample has about 59,000 clones, with roughly 77% found just once. Per germline, CDR1 SQVTM and CDR2 ANQGSEA. The ends lost 6 bases at V and 4 bases at J; junction bases unmatched: 6. This CDR3 region has 13 residues. This chain uses TRBV29-1 with TRBJ1-5; TRBD1 agrees at 7 bases. The sample consisted of PBMCs. This clonotype was obtained from a young man in good health and CMV-seropositive. The CDR3 sequence is CSVTGQPNQPQHF. The DNA of the CDR3 is TGCAGCGTGACGGGACAGCCAAATCAGCCCCAGCATTTT. Together with reference TRBV29-1 and TRBJ1-5, the CDR3 gives the full variable domain: SAVISQKPSRDICQRGTSLTIQCQVDSQVTMMFWYRQQPGQSLTLIATANQGSEATYESGFVIDKFPISRPNLTFSTLTVSNMSPEDSSIYLCSVTGQPNQPQHFGDGTRLSIL.